The table lists the clone carrying this T cell receptor (beta chain) with a few counts. The antigen is undetermined. This sample was taken from a study of naive and memory T cell subsets. After the first PCR, alpha and beta chain libraries were processed separately. Both TRBC1 and TRBC2 were covered by a beta constant-region primer of two equimolar oligonucleotides. Ligated cDNA was amplified by four rounds of PCR with nested alpha and beta constant-region primers and SP2. One entry per CDR3 protein, called by TCRdb with MiXCR from the UMI-ligation and nested PCR reads. The sample contains roughly 99,000 distinct CDR3 sequences, over 9% of which appear only once. Study-level findings and limits: The power law exponent of TCR abundance differed between naive and memory cells. Gini index rose across naive, CM, EM and EMRA in CD4 and CD8. Especially in CD8 cells, naive repertoires contained a few larger clonotypes, possibly CD45RA-re-expressing memory cells. Over 90% of naive TCR sequences appeared only once, unlike memory subsets.

This TCR was sampled from a human donor in good health. The specimen was naive CD4+ T cells from blood.

The CDR3 is CASSLTTGGWNEQYF. CDR3 nucleotide sequence: TGCGCCAGCAGCTTGACAACAGGGGGTTGGAACGAGCAGTACTTC. The chain is built from TRBV5-1 and TRBJ2-7, with 8 bases matching TRBD1. Germline V CDR1 and CDR2: SGHRS, YFSETQ. CDR3 length: 15 residues. Germline trimming cut 1 base from V and 5 bases from J; bases unmatched to any gene: 8.